Shown below are 28 T cell receptor beta chains from a single sample sequenced in a study of blood T cell repertoires in COVID-19 (dated by TCRdb to 2018 to 2021). Libraries were made using the immunoSEQ multiplex PCR assay. Sourced from immuneACCESS, this table was stored by TCRdb with only in-frame sequences that have V and J called. A share of the clones is absent; for the studies checked, an unresolved V gene accounts for under half, and the remainder has no known explanation. This sample holds 25,000 to 35,000 clones; roughly 90% were observed only once. The ten biggest clones cover under 7% of the sample. What was sequenced was peripheral blood. These receptors all stem from a man in his fifties or sixties with active COVID-19.

The CDR3 bases are TGTGCCAGCAGCTTAGGACAGGGGACTGGGGCCAACGTCCTGACTTTC. Its translation: CASSLGQGTGANVLTF. This chain connects TRBV7-9 to TRBJ2-6, with 8 bases fitting TRBD1. The CDR3 totals 16 residues. Germline lookup yields CDR1 SEHNR and CDR2 FQNEAQ (reference sequence). Trimming took 1 base from V and 2 from J; bases not matched to a gene: 1. The complete variable domain, with remaining parts taken from reference TRBV7-9 and TRBJ2-6, reads DTGVSQNPRHKITKRGQNVTFRCDPISEHNRLYWYRQTLGQGPEFLTYFQNEAQLEKSRLLSDRFSAERPKGSFSTLEIQRTEQGDSAMYLCASSLGQGTGANVLTFGAGSRLTVL.

This clone occurred once. The chain uses TRBV7-3 and TRBJ2-1; 11 bases map to TRBD2. V dropped 3 bases and J dropped 4; count of bases not matched to a gene: 5. CDR3 length: 16 amino acids. Per the germline V gene, CDR1 is SGHTA and CDR2 is FQGTGA. CDR3 coding DNA: TGTGCCAGCAGCTTGGCCGGGACTAGCGGATACAATGAGCAGTTCTTC. This encodes CASSLAGTSGYNEQFF.

The J gene is TRBJ2-7, the V gene TRBV5-1; 11 positions agree with TRBD2. In germline, CDR1 is SGHRS, CDR2 YFSETQ. Trimming at V came to 1 base and at J to 1 base, leaving 1 base not matched to a gene. The CDR3 sequence is 15 residues long. The CDR3 protein is CASSLTSGGSYEQYF. CDR3 DNA: TGCGCCAGCAGCTTGACTAGCGGGGGTTCCTACGAGCAGTACTTC.

This clone is medium-sized (0.01 to 0.1%). The genes are TRBV7-3 and TRBJ2-2; TRBD1 agrees at 10 bases. CDR1 SGHTA and CDR2 FQGTGA come from the germline V gene. The CDR3 is 15 residues long. The V segment lost 5 bases and the J segment 4 bases; nucleotides outside the gene matches: 4. CDR3 bases: TGTGCCAGCAGCCGGGACAGGGGCGGCACCGGGGAGCTGTTTTTT. Protein sequence: CASSRDRGGTGELFF.

This sequence joins TRBV2 and TRBJ1-5, with D maybe TRBD1 (5 bases). The germline V gene encodes CDR1 SNHLY and CDR2 FYNNEI. The V gene lost 6 bases and the J gene lost 2 bases, with 11 bases spanning the gap. The CDR3 consists of 14 residues. CDR3 loop: CASSRGVGNQPQHF. The CDR3 nucleotides are TGTGCCAGCAGCCGGGGGGTTGGCAATCAGCCCCAGCATTTT. The full variable domain, with the rest looked up from reference TRBV2 and TRBJ1-5, is EPEVTQTPSHQVTQMGQEVILRCVPISNHLYFYWYRQILGQKVEFLVSFYNNEISEKSEIFDDQFSVERPDGSNFTLKIRSTKLEDSAMYFCASSRGVGNQPQHFGDGTRLSIL.

The CDR3 protein is CASSEGRGYYEQYF. CDR3 sequence (DNA): TGCGCCAGCAGTGAGGGCAGGGGATACTACGAGCAGTACTTC. The rearrangement uses TRBV10-2 and TRBJ2-7; a possible D gene is TRBD1 (6 bases). The CDR3 has 14 residues. Trimming shortened V by 2 bases and J by 3 bases, and 11 bases separated the two germline ends. In germline, CDR1 is WSHSY, CDR2 SAAADI.

The table lists this clone with a count of one. The chain joins TRBV5-1 to TRBJ1-3; D ambiguous. Germline V gene lookup returns CDR1 SGHRS and CDR2 YFSETQ. The CDR3 runs to 14 residues. Trimming cost V 4 bases and J 2 bases, with 10 bases left between them. In nucleotides, the CDR3 is TGCGCCAGCAGCCGGGCGGGGACTGGAAACACCATATATTTT. As protein: CASSRAGTGNTIYF.

A few counts support this clone. The chain is built from TRBV7-3 and TRBJ1-6, with 8 bases identical to TRBD1. CDR3 length: 15 amino acids. From germline, CDR1 is SGHTA and CDR2 FQGTGA. V shed 5 bases, J shed 7 bases, and the junction held 7 bases outside the gene matches. The CDR3 DNA reads as TGTGCCAGCAGCCTTACAGGGGGAATAAATTCACCCCTCCACTTT. Protein sequence: CASSLTGGINSPLHF.

This chain links TRBV6-5 with TRBJ1-5; possible D gene TRBD1, 6 bases. In germline, CDR1 is MNHEY, CDR2 SVGAGI. Trimming left V 2 bases short and J 7 bases short, with 18 bases between. This CDR3 contains 16 residues. The CDR3 loop is CASSYGTPGAGQPQHF. CDR3 sequence (DNA): TGTGCCAGCAGTTACGGAACTCCAGGGGCAGGGCAGCCCCAGCATTTT.

V usage is TRBV9 and J usage is TRBJ1-3; 8 positions agree with TRBD1. The V and J ends lost 0 bases and 2 bases, in that order; junction bases with no gene match: 4. Per the germline V gene, CDR1 is SGDLS and CDR2 is YYNGEE. There are 16 residues in the CDR3. The CDR3 here is CASSVDTGGTGNTIYF. DNA of the CDR3: TGTGCCAGCAGCGTAGACACAGGGGGTACTGGAAACACCATATATTTT. The whole variable domain, filled in from reference TRBV9 and TRBJ1-3, reads DSGVTQTPKHLITATGQRVTLRCSPRSGDLSVYWYQQSLDQGLQFLIQYYNGEERAKGNILERFSAQQFPDLHSELNLSSLELGDSALYFCASSVDTGGTGNTIYFGEGSWLTVV.

The chain links TRBV19 to TRBJ1-1, with no clear D. Germline V lookup: CDR1 LNHDA, CDR2 SQIVND (reference sequence). Trimming removed 7 bases at V and 10 bases at J, with 13 bases between. The CDR3 has 11 amino acids. The CDR3, as DNA: TGTGCCAGTAACGTCGGCAGGCGAGCTTTCTTT. Encoded protein: CASNVGRRAFF.

This sequence joins TRBV2 and TRBJ2-3, with a weak D call TRBD2 (6 bases). The CDR3 is 13 amino acids. Between the trimmed V and J ends, which lost 7 bases and 1 base, there was a span of 9 bases. Germline loops: CDR1 SNHLY, CDR2 FYNNEI. The CDR3 is CASTGGGTDTQYF. Written as DNA, the CDR3 is TGTGCCAGCACCGGCGGGGGCACAGATACGCAGTATTTT.

This clone was seen only once. The chain carries TRBV10-3 and TRBJ1-2; D is uncertain. Looked up from germline, CDR1 is ENHRY and CDR2 is SYGVKD. Deletions cut 0 bases from V and 3 bases from J, with 5 bases between. The CDR3 covers 13 residues. The chain's CDR3 is CAISESTDYGYTF. In DNA, the CDR3 is TGTGCCATCAGTGAGTCCACAGACTATGGCTACACCTTC.

CDR3 nucleotides: TGTGCCACCAGCAGCGGACAGGGGATCTGGGAGACCCAGTACTTC. Its translation is CATSSGQGIWETQYF. The chain uses TRBV15 and TRBJ2-5; 9 nucleotides align to TRBD1. J was trimmed by 5 bases and V by 3 bases; bases with no gene match: 7. This CDR3 spans 15 amino acids. Germline loops: CDR1 LNHNV, CDR2 YYDKDF (reference sequence).

The CDR3 region is CASAAGAYNEQFF. Written as DNA, the CDR3 is TGTGCCAGCGCGGCGGGGGCCTACAATGAGCAGTTCTTC. The chain uses TRBV7-9 and TRBJ2-1; 7 bases align to TRBD2. The CDR3 runs to 13 residues. CDR1 and CDR2 from the germline V gene are SEHNR and FQNEAQ (reference sequence). The J segment lost 2 bases and the V segment lost 8 bases, leaving 3 bases of the junction unmatched.

The chain combines TRBV6-2 or TRBV6-3 with TRBJ1-1, with D perhaps TRBD1 (6 bases). Deletions cut 5 bases from V and 0 bases from J, with 10 bases between. The CDR3 extends over 14 amino acids. Looked up from germline, CDR1 is MNHEY and CDR2 is SVGEGT. CDR3 DNA: TGTGCCAGCAGTCCGGGACAATTGAACACTGAAGCTTTCTTT. Amino acid sequence: CASSPGQLNTEAFF.

This clone was counted between two and nine times. The V gene is TRBV3-1 (or the pseudogene TRBV3-2), the J gene TRBJ1-2; D gene unclear. Germline CDR1 reads LGHDT; CDR2 reads YNNKEL (reference sequence). The CDR3 is 13 amino acids. Trimming stripped 1 base from V and 6 bases from J, with 9 bases between. In DNA form, the CDR3 reads TGTGCCAGCAGCCAAGGAGCTCCCCATGGCTACACCTTC. Its translation: CASSQGAPHGYTF.

The chain recombines TRBV7-9 with TRBJ2-1, with a possible D match to TRBD2 (6 bases). Per germline, CDR1 SEHNR and CDR2 FQNEAQ (reference sequence). The CDR3 runs 12 residues. Trimming pared 5 bases from V and 10 bases from J, leaving 12 bases between. CDR3 protein: CASSRGSREQFF. Written as DNA, the CDR3 is TGTGCCAGCAGCCGGGGGTCAAGGGAGCAGTTCTTC.

The rearrangement links TRBV4-1 to TRBJ2-2, with a tentative D call TRBD1 (5 bases). Germline CDR1 and CDR2: MGHRA and YSYEKL. This CDR3 has 16 amino acids. V lost 4 bases and J 3 bases, leaving 15 bases between the germline ends. The CDR3 coding sequence is TGCGCCAGCAGCCGGGCAGCCCAACAGGACACCGGGGAGCTGTTTTTT. This translates into CASSRAAQQDTGELFF.

V is TRBV7-2 and J is TRBJ2-1; tentative D call: TRBD2 (7 bases). Germline loops: CDR1 SGHTA, CDR2 FQGNSA. The V and J ends lost 0 bases and 4 bases respectively, with 19 bases between them. The CDR3 totals 18 residues. CDR3 DNA: TGTGCCAGCAGCTTAGCATCGATCGGGGGGCCCCAATACAATGAGCAGTTCTTC. Protein product: CASSLASIGGPQYNEQFF. Drawing the rest from reference TRBV7-2 and TRBJ2-1, the complete variable domain is GAGVSQSPSNKVTEKGKDVELRCDPISGHTALYWYRQSLGQGLEFLIYFQGNSAPDKSGLPSDRFSAERTGGSVSTLTIQRTQQEDSAVYLCASSLASIGGPQYNEQFFGPGTRLTVL.

The V call is TRBV4-1, the J call TRBJ2-4, with 10 nucleotides matching TRBD2. The CDR3 length is 15 residues. Germline V gene data show CDR1 as MGHRA and CDR2 as YSYEKL. Germline trimming cut 1 base from V and 5 bases from J; bases unmatched to any gene: 2. CDR3 nucleotides: TGCGCCAGCAGCCAAGGGCTAGCGGGGGAAAACATTCAGTACTTC. Translated: CASSQGLAGENIQYF.

V usage is TRBV7-9 and J usage is TRBJ2-2; 8 bases match TRBD2. The CDR3 sequence is 16 residues long. Looked up from germline, CDR1 is SEHNR and CDR2 is FQNEAQ (reference sequence). J was trimmed by 5 bases and V by 6 bases; bases with no gene match: 11. The CDR3, as DNA: TGTGCCAGCAGGTCCAGCGGGGGCCGAGGTACCGGGGAGCTGTTTTTT. Its protein is CASRSSGGRGTGELFF.

The DNA of the CDR3 is TGTGCCAGCAGCTTATTCTGGGGAGACGAGCAGTACTTC. It translates to CASSLFWGDEQYF. The chain couples TRBV7-9 to TRBJ2-7, with D possibly being TRBD2 (5 bases). V gave up 2 bases and J gave up 5 bases, with 10 bases separating them. Germline assignment: CDR1 SEHNR and CDR2 FQNEAQ (reference sequence). The CDR3 loop spans 13 amino acids.

J is TRBJ1-2 and V is TRBV12-3 or TRBV12-4, with no clear D. Between the trimmed V and J ends, which lost 1 base and 4 bases, there was a span of 7 bases. This CDR3 region has 13 residues. The CDR3 here is CASSLGGVYGYTF. The DNA of the CDR3 is TGTGCCAGCAGTTTAGGGGGAGTCTATGGCTACACCTTC.

The gene calls are TRBV11-2 and TRBJ2-3; D gene unclear. V shed 5 bases and J shed 7 bases, with 10 bases lying between them. The CDR3 has 12 amino acids. The germline gives CDR1 SGHAT, CDR2 FQNNGV. CDR3 DNA: TGTGCCAGCAGCCCCGTTTCGTATACGCAGTATTTT. Protein product: CASSPVSYTQYF.

The chain joins TRBV14 to TRBJ1-2; TRBD1 is a possible D gene (5 bases). The V end lost 0 bases, the J end lost 4 bases, and 9 bases lay between the germline ends. Germline V gene data show CDR1 as SGHDN and CDR2 as FVKESK. CDR3 length: 14 amino acids. The CDR3 here is CASSQDLQAYGYTF. As DNA, the CDR3 is TGTGCCAGCAGCCAAGATCTACAGGCCTATGGCTACACCTTC.

The chain is built from TRBV7-3 and TRBJ2-6; the match to TRBD1 covers 7 bases. Trimming at V came to 5 bases and at J to 0 bases, leaving 4 bases not matched to a gene. The CDR3 has 16 residues. Germline CDR1 is SGHTA and CDR2 is FQGTGA. CDR3 sequence: CASSLSGGSGANVLTF. The CDR3 nucleotides are TGTGCCAGCAGCCTTTCAGGGGGCTCTGGGGCCAACGTCCTGACTTTC. Complete variable domain (other parts from reference TRBV7-3 and TRBJ2-6): GAGVSQTPSNKVTEKGKYVELRCDPISGHTALYWYRQSLGQGPEFLIYFQGTGAADDSGLPNDRFFAVRPEGSVSTLKIQRTERGDSAVYLCASSLSGGSGANVLTFGAGSRLTVL.

In regard to this clone: At one boundary the junction diverges from the germline segment, which might be a read error. The chain couples TRBV7-7 to TRBJ2-5, with 8 bases identical to TRBD1. The CDR3 covers 15 residues. The germline V gene encodes CDR1 SSHAT and CDR2 FNYEAQ (reference sequence). The CDR3 is CASSRGGQGRETQYF. For the CDR3, the DNA is TGTGCTAGCAGCCGGGGAGGACAGGGTAGGGAGACCCAGTACTTC.